The rows below give T cell receptor beta chains drawn from one sample of a study of cytomegalovirus exposure and HLA in healthy donors. Produced via immunoSEQ multiplex PCR; TCRdb's table is partial and in-frame only. The table includes some 66,000 clones, 95% to 97% detected once. The material sequenced was PBMCs. The source of these receptors is a woman between 18 and 29 years old in good health and CMV-seropositive. The CDR3 runs from the conserved cysteine through the conserved F or W. A D gene is named only where the DNA matches it firmly. Rows give clone size only sometimes, using once, few, many, or a class for an expanded clone.

d_call j_call clone_size v_call cdr3_aa cdr3_nt
TRBD2 TRBJ2-3 NA TRBV4-1 CASSQERSTSGSGTQYF TGCGCCAGCAGCCAAGAAAGGTCGACGAGCGGGAGTGGTACGCAGTATTTT
NA TRBJ1-3 NA TRBV28 CASSLSRSSGNTIYF TGTGCCAGCAGTTTGTCCCGTAGCTCTGGAAACACCATATATTTT
TRBD1 TRBJ2-7 NA TRBV7-9 CASSLGTGTEQYF TGTGCCAGCAGCTTAGGGACAGGGACCGAGCAGTACTTC
NA TRBJ2-7 NA TRBV5-1 CASSLVTGSGYEQYF TGCGCCAGCAGCTTGGTGACGGGTAGCGGCTACGAGCAGTACTTC
NA TRBJ2-7 NA TRBV2 CASSLTGRSREQYF TGTGCCAGCAGCTTGACAGGGAGGTCGCGCGAGCAGTACTTC
TRBD1 TRBJ2-7 NA TRBV10-2 CATRQGVSYEQYF TGCGCCACCAGACAGGGCGTTTCCTACGAGCAGTACTTC
TRBD2 TRBJ2-5 once TRBV5-4 CASSLGLAGFQETQYF TGTGCCAGCAGCTTGGGGCTAGCGGGCTTCCAAGAGACCCAGTACTTC
NA TRBJ1-6 NA TRBV6-6 CASSPTGNRSPLHF TGTGCCAGCAGCCCAACAGGGAATCGTTCACCCCTCCACTTT
TRBD2 TRBJ2-7 NA TRBV9 CASSVSSGRTSSYEQYF TGTGCCAGCAGCGTAAGTAGCGGGAGAACGTCCTCCTACGAGCAGTACTTC
TRBD2 TRBJ2-7 NA TRBV11-2 CASRILAGRYEQYF TGTGCCAGCAGAATCCTAGCGGGAAGATACGAGCAGTACTTC
TRBD2 TRBJ2-1 NA TRBV6-1 CASRLAGRYNEQFF TGTGCCAGCAGACTAGCGGGGCGATACAATGAGCAGTTCTTC
TRBD2 TRBJ2-1 NA TRBV19 CASNLRSGRGGNEQFF TGTGCCAGTAATCTACGAAGCGGGAGGGGGGGCAATGAGCAGTTCTTC
NA TRBJ1-5 NA TRBV7-8 CASSHRGAAGRRGFNQPQHF TGTGCCAGCAGCCACCGGGGGGCAGCGGGGCGCAGGGGTTTCAATCAGCCCCAGCATTTT
NA TRBJ2-2 NA TRBV19 CATRFPGTLPTFPYPSNTGELFF TGTGCCACCCGTTTCCCAGGGACTCTCCCCACGTTTCCTTACCCTTCGAACACCGGGGAGCTGTTTTTT
TRBD2 TRBJ2-1 NA TRBV7-9 CASSLLASGFSYNEQFF TGTGCCAGCAGCTTACTGGCTAGCGGGTTTTCCTACAATGAGCAGTTCTTC
TRBD1 TRBJ1-2 NA TRBV6-5 CASRDRGGYGYTF TGTGCCAGTAGGGACAGGGGTGGCTATGGCTACACCTTC
TRBD1 TRBJ2-2 NA TRBV13 CASRDREYTGELFF TGTGCCAGCAGGGACAGGGAATACACCGGGGAGCTGTTTTTT
NA TRBJ2-2 NA TRBV7-8 CASSLDRNTGELFF TGTGCCAGCAGCTTGGACAGGAACACCGGGGAGCTGTTTTTT
NA TRBJ2-5 NA TRBV18 CASSPQRTGSETQYF TGTGCCAGCTCACCACAAAGAACAGGGTCAGAGACCCAGTACTTC
NA TRBJ1-1 NA TRBV7-9 CASSPSPTGRRTEAFF TGTGCCAGCAGCCCCTCCCCAACAGGGCGGCGGACTGAAGCTTTCTTT
TRBD1 TRBJ2-5 NA TRBV7-3 CASSLTGTEETQYF TGTGCCAGCAGCTTAACCGGGACAGAAGAGACCCAGTACTTC
NA TRBJ2-7 NA TRBV7-3 CASSLRAGEAYEQYF TGTGCCAGCAGCTTACGGGCGGGTGAGGCCTACGAGCAGTACTTC
TRBD2 TRBJ2-1 NA TRBV19 CASSPKAGVSQFF TGTGCCAGTAGCCCCAAGGCGGGAGTGTCCCAGTTCTTC
NA TRBJ2-2 NA TRBV5-6 CASSLSFGGELFF TGTGCCAGCAGCTTGTCTTTCGGCGGGGAGCTGTTTTTT
NA TRBJ2-5 once TRBV28 CASSEASQETQYF TGTGCCAGCAGTGAAGCCTCACAAGAGACCCAGTACTTC
NA TRBJ2-5 NA TRBV2 CASNRDQQETQYF TGTGCCAGCAATCGGGATCAACAAGAGACCCAGTACTTC
TRBD2 TRBJ2-7 NA TRBV5-1 CASSFGLVGEQYF TGCGCCAGCAGCTTCGGACTAGTAGGCGAGCAGTACTTC
NA TRBJ2-7 NA TRBV10-3 CAISDYQRTIVSYEQYF TGTGCCATCAGTGATTATCAAAGGACTATCGTCTCCTACGAGCAGTACTTC
NA TRBJ1-1 NA TRBV5-8 CASSLEAMGAFF TGTGCCAGCAGCTTGGAAGCGATGGGAGCTTTCTTT
TRBD1 TRBJ1-5 NA TRBV27 CASRTYRGSSNQPQHF TGTGCCAGCAGAACATACAGGGGAAGTAGCAATCAGCCCCAGCATTTT
NA TRBJ2-5 once TRBV28 CASSLAGVQETQYF TGTGCCAGCAGTTTAGCAGGTGTCCAAGAGACCCAGTACTTC
TRBD2 TRBJ2-3 NA TRBV6-5 CASSYRRTSGTDTQYF TGTGCCAGCAGTTACCGTAGGACTAGCGGCACAGATACGCAGTATTTT
NA TRBJ2-1 few TRBV27 CASSTGMARAYNEQFF TGTGCCAGCAGTACCGGGATGGCTAGGGCCTACAATGAGCAGTTCTTC
NA TRBJ2-7 NA TRBV5-6 CASSTTGEQYF TGTGCCAGCAGTACCACAGGGGAGCAGTACTTC
TRBD1 TRBJ2-1 NA TRBV27 CASSADDRGRNEQFF TGTGCCAGCAGCGCCGACGACAGGGGCCGGAATGAGCAGTTCTTC
TRBD2 TRBJ2-5 NA TRBV7-2 CASSLRWTSGQETQYF TGTGCCAGCAGCTTACGGTGGACTAGCGGCCAAGAGACCCAGTACTTC
TRBD1 TRBJ1-2 NA TRBV11-2 CASSLGWTGQDYGYTF TGTGCCAGCAGCTTAGGATGGACAGGGCAGGACTATGGCTACACCTTC
TRBD1 TRBJ2-7 few TRBV10-3 CAISVGTANSYEQYF TGTGCCATCAGTGTGGGGACAGCGAACTCCTACGAGCAGTACTTC
TRBD1 TRBJ1-4 NA TRBV5-5 CASSATGTGGNEKLFF TGTGCCAGCAGCGCCACTGGGACAGGGGGGAATGAAAAACTGTTTTTT
NA TRBJ1-2 NA TRBV5-1 CASSLEGPGMSNYGYTF TGCGCCAGCAGCTTGGAAGGGCCCGGGATGTCGAACTATGGCTACACCTTC
TRBD2 TRBJ2-1 NA TRBV7-7 CASSLAGGPGDEQFF TGTGCTAGCAGCCTAGCGGGAGGGCCGGGAGACGAGCAGTTCTTC